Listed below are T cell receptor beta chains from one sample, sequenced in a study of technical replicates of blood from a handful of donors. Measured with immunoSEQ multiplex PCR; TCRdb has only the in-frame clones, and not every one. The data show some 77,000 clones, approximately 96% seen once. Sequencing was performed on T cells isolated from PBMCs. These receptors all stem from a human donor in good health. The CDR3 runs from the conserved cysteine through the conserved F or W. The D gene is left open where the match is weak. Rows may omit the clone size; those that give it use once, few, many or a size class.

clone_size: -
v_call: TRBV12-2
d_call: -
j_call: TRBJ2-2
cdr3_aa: CASRLDLSSADSNTGELFF
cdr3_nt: TGTGCAAGTCGCTTAGATCTTAGTAGTGCGGACTCGAACACCGGGGAGCTGTTTTTT

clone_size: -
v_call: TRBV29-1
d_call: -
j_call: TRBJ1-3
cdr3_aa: CSVWQGGSGNTIYF
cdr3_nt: TGCAGCGTTTGGCAAGGGGGCTCTGGAAACACCATATATTTT

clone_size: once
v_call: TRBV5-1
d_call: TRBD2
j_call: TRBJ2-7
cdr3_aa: CASSLDSGRAIEQYF
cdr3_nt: TGCGCCAGCAGCTTGGATAGCGGGAGGGCGATCGAGCAGTACTTC

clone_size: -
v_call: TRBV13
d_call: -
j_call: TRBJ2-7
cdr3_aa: CASSYDWVSGEQYF
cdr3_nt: TGTGCCAGCAGCTACGACTGGGTATCGGGAGAGCAGTACTTC

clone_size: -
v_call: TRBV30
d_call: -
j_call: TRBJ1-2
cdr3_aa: CAWSYRDRNNYGYTF
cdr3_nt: TGTGCCTGGAGTTATAGAGACAGAAACAACTATGGCTACACCTTC

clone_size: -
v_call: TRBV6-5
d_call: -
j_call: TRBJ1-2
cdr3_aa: CASSYSEDGGYGYTF
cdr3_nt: TGTGCCAGCAGTTACTCGGAGGACGGGGGTTATGGCTACACCTTC

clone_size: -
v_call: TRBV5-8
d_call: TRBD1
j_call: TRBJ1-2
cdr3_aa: CASSWDRVGYTF
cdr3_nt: TGTGCCAGCAGCTGGGACAGGGTCGGCTACACCTTC

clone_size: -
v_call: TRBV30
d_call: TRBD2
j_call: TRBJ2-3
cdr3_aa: CAWSTTSGNTDTQYF
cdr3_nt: TGTGCTTGGAGTACCACTAGCGGGAACACAGATACGCAGTATTTT

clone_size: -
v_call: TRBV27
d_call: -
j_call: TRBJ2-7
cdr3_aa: CASRLTGSYEQYF
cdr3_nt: TGTGCCAGCAGACTAACAGGGTCTTACGAGCAGTACTTC

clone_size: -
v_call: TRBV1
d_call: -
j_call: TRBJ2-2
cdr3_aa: CTSSRSGPTGELFF
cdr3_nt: TGCACCAGCAGCCGTAGCGGGCCCACCGGGGAGCTGTTTTTT

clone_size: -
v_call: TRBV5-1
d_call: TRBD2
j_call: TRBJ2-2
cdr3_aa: CASSLVERGHPGELFF
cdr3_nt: TGCGCCAGCAGCTTGGTCGAGCGGGGTCATCCCGGGGAGCTGTTTTTT

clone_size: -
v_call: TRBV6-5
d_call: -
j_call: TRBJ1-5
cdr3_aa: CASTAAGRGQPQHF
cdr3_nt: TGTGCCAGCACCGCCGCAGGTAGGGGTCAGCCCCAGCATTTT

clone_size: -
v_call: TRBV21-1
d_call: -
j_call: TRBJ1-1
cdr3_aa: CASSKEEEAQNTEAFF
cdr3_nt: TGTGCCAGCAGCAAAGAGGAGGAGGCACAGAACACTGAAGCTTTCTTT

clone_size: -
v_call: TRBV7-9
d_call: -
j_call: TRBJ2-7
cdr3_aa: CASSPGLPYEQYF
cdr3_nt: TGTGCCAGCAGCCCAGGGCTTCCCTACGAGCAGTACTTC

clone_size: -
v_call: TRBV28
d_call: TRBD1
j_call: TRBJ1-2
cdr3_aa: CASSLLGTVRSGYTF
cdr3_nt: TGTGCCAGCAGTTTATTAGGGACAGTGAGGAGTGGCTACACCTTC

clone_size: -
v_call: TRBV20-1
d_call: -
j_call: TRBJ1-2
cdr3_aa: CSARWAYGYTF
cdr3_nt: TGCAGTGCCAGGTGGGCCTATGGCTACACCTTC

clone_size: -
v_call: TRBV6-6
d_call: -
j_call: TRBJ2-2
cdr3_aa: CASSFDRFAGELFF
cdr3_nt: TGTGCCAGCAGTTTCGACAGATTTGCGGGGGAGCTGTTTTTT

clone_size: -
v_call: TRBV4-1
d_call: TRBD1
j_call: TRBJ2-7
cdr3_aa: CASSRDRYEQYF
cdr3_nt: TGCGCCAGCAGCCGGGACAGGTACGAGCAGTACTTC

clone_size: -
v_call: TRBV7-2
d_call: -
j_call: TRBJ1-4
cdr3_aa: CASSSTREENEKLFF
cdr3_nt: TGTGCCAGCAGCTCCACCAGGGAGGAGAATGAAAAACTGTTTTTT

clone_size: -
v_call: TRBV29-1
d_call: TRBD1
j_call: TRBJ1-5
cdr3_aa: CSVKGASNQPQHF
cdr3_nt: TGCAGCGTCAAGGGGGCGAGCAATCAGCCCCAGCATTTT

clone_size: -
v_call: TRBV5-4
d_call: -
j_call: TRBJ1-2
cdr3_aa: CASSPSDRPYGYTF
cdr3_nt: TGTGCCAGCAGCCCCAGCGACAGGCCCTATGGCTACACCTTC